These 32 T cell receptor beta chains were all obtained from the same sample, sequenced in a study of T-cell reconstitution after alpha-beta-depleted transplantation in children. The TCRbeta library incorporated unique molecular identifiers. TCRdb independently ran MiXCR on the PCR reads; one entry per CDR3 protein. The sample has 500,000 or so distinct CDR3 sequences; around a third are singletons. The sequencing used PBMCs from the stem cell graft donor, collected from the stem cell graft. All receptors derive from a human donor who donated a stem cell graft to a child with aplastic anemia.

This clonotype was counted only a few times. This rearrangement joins TRBV11-1 to TRBJ2-3; D possibly matches TRBD1 or TRBD2 (5 bases each). The germline V and J ends were trimmed by 4 bases and 2 bases, with 22 bases remaining between them. The CDR3 is 18 residues long. Germline assignment: CDR1 SGHAT and CDR2 FQDESV (reference sequence). The CDR3 nucleotides read TGTGCCAGCAGCTCCGGGAAAACGTCGTTTGGGACCACAGATACGCAGTATTTT. It is translated as CASSSGKTSFGTTDTQYF.

The gene calls are TRBV20-1 and TRBJ2-7; 8 positions agree with TRBD2. The V and J ends lost 1 base and 1 base, in that order; junction bases with no gene match: 15. The germline gives CDR1 DFQATT, CDR2 SNEGSKA (reference sequence). There are 18 residues in the CDR3. The CDR3 DNA sequence: TGCAGTGCTAGAGCCCTGGGGTCTAACGGGAGGGGGTCCTACGAGCAGTACTTC. This sequence encodes CSARALGSNGRGSYEQYF.

The chain couples TRBV30 to TRBJ2-1; 8 bases are a match to TRBD2. The CDR3 has 18 residues. J lost 4 bases, V lost 0 bases, and 14 bases had no gene match. Germline V gene sequence: CDR1 GTSNPN, CDR2 SVGIG (reference sequence). This CDR3 reads CAWSVSLLGGGRYNEQFF. The DNA for the CDR3 is TGTGCCTGGAGTGTAAGTTTACTTGGCGGGGGGAGATACAATGAGCAGTTCTTC.

This clonotype was seen a handful of times. This chain connects TRBV5-5 to TRBJ2-7; possible D gene TRBD2, 7 bases. Germline V gene sequence: CDR1 SGHKS, CDR2 YYEKEE (reference sequence). The CDR3 runs 15 residues. V lost 5 bases and J lost 2, with 17 bases in between. In nucleotides, the CDR3 is TGTGCCAGCAGGGTAAACGCGGGGGCCGCCTACGAGCAGTACGTC. This translates into CASRVNAGAAYEQYV.

The table lists this clonotype with a count of one. CDR3 coding DNA: TGTGCCTGGAGGACCGGGCCCGAAACGACGGCTTTCTTT. It encodes CAWRTGPETTAFF. V and J are TRBV30 and TRBJ1-1, with D hard to call. The V and J ends lost 3 bases and 11 bases respectively, with 19 bases between them. This CDR3 region has 13 residues. Germline V gene sequence: CDR1 GTSNPN, CDR2 SVGIG (reference sequence). The whole variable domain, remainder taken from reference TRBV30 and TRBJ1-1, is SQTIHQWPATLVQPVGSPLSLECTVEGTSNPNLYWYRQAAGRGLQLLFYSVGIGQISSEVPQNLSASRPQDRQFILSSKKLLLSDSGFYLCAWRTGPETTAFFGQGTRLTVV.

The table lists this clonotype with a few counts. The chain recombines TRBV5-1 with TRBJ2-1; D gene uncertain. V was cut by 5 bases and J by 2 bases, with 11 bases left in between. The germline V gene has CDR1 SGHRS and CDR2 YFSETQ. This CDR3 is built from 14 residues. The DNA of the CDR3 is TGCGCCAGCAGACGAGAAGTAGCCTACAATGAGCAGTTCTTC. Protein: CASRREVAYNEQFF.

This clonotype was seen a handful of times. The chain recombines TRBV18 with TRBJ2-5, with D possibly matching TRBD1 (5 bases). Trimming stripped 3 bases from V and 2 bases from J, with 16 bases between. CDR1 KGHSH and CDR2 LQKENI come from the germline V gene. The CDR3 is made up of 16 amino acids. For the CDR3, the DNA is TGTGCCAGCTCACCCCAGGGTCTATCAATTCAAGAGACCCAGTACTTC. Translating it yields CASSPQGLSIQETQYF.

The chain recombines TRBV12-3 or TRBV12-4 with TRBJ1-1, with no clear D. Trimming left V 6 bases short and J 9 bases short, with 17 bases between. The CDR3 is 13 residues long. The CDR3 protein is CASSPEPGIQAFF. Here the CDR3 DNA reads TGTGCCAGCAGCCCCGAGCCGGGCATACAAGCTTTCTTT.

This clonotype was seen a handful of times. The gene calls are TRBV2 and TRBJ1-5; TRBD1 is a possible D gene (5 bases). V dropped 3 bases and J dropped 7 bases, with 13 bases sitting between them. There are 14 residues in the CDR3. CDR1 is SNHLY and CDR2 is FYNNEI in the germline V gene. This CDR3 reads CASSEVGVNQPQHF. The CDR3, as DNA: TGTGCCAGCAGTGAGGTAGGGGTGAACCAGCCCCAGCATTTT.

There are a few counts of this clonotype. The rearrangement joins TRBV7-2 to TRBJ2-1, with 8 nucleotides matching TRBD1. Germline CDR1 and CDR2: SGHTA and FQGNSA. The CDR3 contains 15 residues. V was clipped by 4 bases and J by 4 bases; unmatched bases: 6. This CDR3 reads CASSSDRGEYNEQFF. The CDR3 region has the DNA TGTGCCAGCAGCTCAGACAGGGGAGAGTACAATGAGCAGTTCTTC.

The chain carries TRBV19 and TRBJ2-1; D might be TRBD1 or TRBD2, each matching 5 bases. V was pared by 5 bases and J by 8 bases, with 22 bases between. The length of the CDR3 is 16 residues. Germline V CDR1 and CDR2: LNHDA, SQIVND (reference sequence). The CDR3 nucleotides read TGTGCCAGTAGTCTTCGGACTCACGGCTGGGGACATGAGCAGTTCTTC. The encoded protein is CASSLRTHGWGHEQFF.

On this clonotype itself: This sequence may be a read error, since a much larger clone differs from it by one base. V is TRBV5-5 and J is TRBJ1-1; D uncertain. Per the germline V gene, CDR1 is SGHKS and CDR2 is YYEKEE (reference sequence). The CDR3 spans 12 residues. CDR3 sequence: CASSFGNTEVFF. In nucleotides, the CDR3 is TGTGCCAGCAGCTTCGGGAACACTGAAGTTTTCTTT.

This clonotype was counted a few times. The chain is built from TRBV6-5 and TRBJ1-2, with D hard to call. V dropped 7 bases and J dropped 7 bases, with 4 bases sitting between them. The length of the CDR3 is 9 residues. Germline V gives CDR1 MNHEY, CDR2 SVGAGI. The CDR3 DNA is TGTGCCAGCACGGGTGGCTACACCTTC. This sequence encodes CASTGGYTF.

The table lists this clonotype with many counts. This chain links TRBV12-3 or TRBV12-4 with TRBJ1-5; no firm D call. The CDR3 length is 15 residues. V was shortened by 2 bases and J by 7 bases, with 15 bases between the two germline ends. CDR3 sequence: CASSLQMGSIQPQHF. CDR3 coding DNA: TGTGCCAGCAGTTTACAGATGGGATCAATCCAGCCCCAGCATTTT.

This clonotype was picked up a small number of times. The chain couples TRBV20-1 to TRBJ2-5, with unresolved D. Deletions cut 8 bases from V and 2 bases from J, with 12 bases between. Germline assignment: CDR1 DFQATT and CDR2 SNEGSKA (reference sequence). The CDR3 length is 12 residues. The CDR3 region has the DNA TGCAGTCTTCTTACTTCTCAAGAGACCCAGTACTTC. The encoded protein is CSLLTSQETQYF.

The V gene is TRBV3-1, the J gene TRBJ1-1; D ambiguous. Deletions cut 1 base from V and 4 bases from J, with 10 bases between. The CDR3 runs to 14 residues. The V gene's germline CDR1 is LGHDT and CDR2 YNNKEL (reference sequence). Here the CDR3 DNA reads TGTGCCAGCAGCCAAGTCTCGGGGTCCACTGAAGCTTTCTTT. This gives the protein CASSQVSGSTEAFF. Full variable domain (outside the CDR3, taken from reference TRBV3-1 and TRBJ1-1): DTAVSQTPKYLVTQMGNDKSIKCEQNLGHDTMYWYKQDSKKFLKIMFSYNNKELIINETVPNRFSPKSPDKAHLNLHINSLELGDSAVYFCASSQVSGSTEAFFGQGTRLTVV.

This clonotype was detected ten times or more. The chain has TRBV3-1 and TRBJ1-6; no reliable D call. Germline V lookup: CDR1 LGHDT, CDR2 YNNKEL (reference sequence). CDR3 length: 17 residues. V lost 1 base and J lost 10, with 20 bases in between. The CDR3 DNA sequence: TGTGCCAGCAGCCAAGGGGAATTCAACCTCGTGGGCTCACCCCTCCACTTT. The encoded protein is CASSQGEFNLVGSPLHF.

This clonotype was seen a few times. V usage is TRBV7-2 and J usage is TRBJ1-5; D unresolved. The length of the CDR3 is 13 residues. V lost 5 bases and J lost 9, with 14 bases in between. Germline CDR1 SGHTA, CDR2 FQGNSA. The CDR3 protein is CASSPDDERPQHF. The CDR3 DNA reads as TGTGCCAGCAGCCCCGACGACGAGAGGCCCCAGCATTTT.

This clonotype was counted only a few times. The chain has TRBV7-8 and TRBJ2-1, with D uncertain. CDR3 length: 12 residues. Trimming left V 2 bases short and J 8 bases short, with 7 bases between. CDR1 is SGHVS and CDR2 is FQNEAQ in the germline V gene. The CDR3 protein is CASSLNPHEQFF. Written as DNA, the CDR3 is TGTGCCAGCAGCTTAAATCCGCATGAGCAGTTCTTC.

The gene calls are TRBV5-5 and TRBJ1-3, with D unclear. This CDR3 spans 15 amino acids. CDR1 is SGHKS, CDR2 YYEKEE, per germline (reference sequence). V was trimmed by 6 bases and J by 0 bases, leaving 13 bases between them. CDR3 amino acids: CASTPAVRSGNTIYF. CDR3 nucleotide sequence: TGTGCCAGCACCCCGGCAGTTCGCTCTGGAAACACCATATATTTT.

The chain combines TRBV30 with TRBJ1-1, with TRBD1 as a possible D gene (6 bases). Between the trimmed V and J ends, which lost 3 bases and 7 bases, there was a span of 12 bases. The CDR3 has 12 residues. The V gene's germline CDR1 is GTSNPN and CDR2 SVGIG (reference sequence). The CDR3 region is CAWRNRDNEAFF. DNA of the CDR3: TGTGCCTGGAGGAACAGGGACAATGAAGCTTTCTTT.

The chain carries TRBV7-9 and TRBJ2-7; D remains ambiguous. V was clipped by 4 bases and J by 1 base, with 8 bases between them. CDR3 length: 13 amino acids. CDR1 and CDR2 from the germline V gene are SEHNR and FQNEAQ (reference sequence). CDR3 coding DNA: TGTGCCAGCAGCTCCCCCAGGTCCTACGAGCAGTACTTC. It is translated as CASSSPRSYEQYF.

This chain connects TRBV18 to TRBJ2-7; 8 nucleotides align to TRBD1. CDR3 length equals 15 residues. Germline V gene sequence: CDR1 KGHSH, CDR2 LQKENI. V shed 6 bases and J 4 bases; nucleotides not matched to a gene: 11. Here the CDR3 DNA reads TGTGCCAGCTCGCCTAGCCGGGACAGGCTTTACGAGCAGTACTTC. Amino acids: CASSPSRDRLYEQYF.

This clonotype has a handful of counts. The J gene is TRBJ2-2, the V gene TRBV24-1; D remains unclear. V was pared by 6 bases and J by 7 bases, with 8 bases between. From germline, CDR1 is KGHDR and CDR2 SFDVKD. CDR3 length: 12 amino acids. Here the CDR3 DNA reads TGTGCCACCAGTTGGTCCCACGGGGAGCTGTTTTTT. Residues: CATSWSHGELFF.

This clonotype was recorded once. The rearrangement links TRBV7-2 to TRBJ1-6, with D possibly being TRBD1 (6 bases). The CDR3 consists of 15 residues. The V gene lost 4 bases and the J gene lost 7 bases, with 14 bases spanning the gap. Per the germline V gene, CDR1 is SGHTA and CDR2 is FQGNSA. CDR3 amino acids: CASSSGTRPNSPLHF. The CDR3 DNA sequence: TGTGCCAGCAGCTCCGGGACACGACCAAATTCACCCCTCCACTTT.

This clonotype has more than one count but fewer than ten. The chain has TRBV27 and TRBJ2-3; TRBD1 matches 7 bases. Germline CDR1 is MNHEY and CDR2 is SMNVEV (reference sequence). The CDR3 consists of 13 residues. The V gene end was trimmed by 6 bases and the J gene end by 6 bases; junction bases not matched to a gene: 6. The CDR3 spells CASSSRRGDTQYF. The CDR3 nucleotides read TGTGCCAGCAGCTCACGCAGGGGGGATACGCAGTATTTT.

The sample holds a few counts of this clonotype. The gene calls are TRBV20-1 and TRBJ1-1; no clear D. The length of the CDR3 is 13 residues. Germline V gene lookup returns CDR1 DFQATT and CDR2 SNEGSKA (reference sequence). Deletions cut 6 bases from V and 0 bases from J, with 11 bases between. In DNA form, the CDR3 reads TGCAGTGCCGTAGGGATCATGAACACTGAAGCTTTCTTT. Protein: CSAVGIMNTEAFF.

This sequence joins TRBV15 and TRBJ1-5, with TRBD1 matching over 9 bases. The CDR3 runs to 16 residues. V trimming: 2 bases; J trimming: 4 bases; junction bases outside the gene matches: 6. In germline, CDR1 is LNHNV, CDR2 YYDKDF (reference sequence). CDR3 coding DNA: TGTGCCACCAGCAGAACCCGGGGGACAGGGAATCAGCCCCAGCATTTT. Protein sequence: CATSRTRGTGNQPQHF.

This clonotype was seen more than once but under ten times. This chain links TRBV24-1 with TRBJ2-1; D is possibly TRBD1 or TRBD2 (5 bases each). Germline values: CDR1 KGHDR, CDR2 SFDVKD. V dropped 0 bases and J dropped 4 bases, with 12 bases sitting between them. The CDR3 has 16 amino acids. The CDR3 here is CATSDLARGNYNEQFF. CDR3 nucleotide sequence: TGTGCCACCAGTGATTTGGCGAGGGGAAATTACAATGAGCAGTTCTTC.

This clonotype was recorded only once. The V and J genes are TRBV12-3 or TRBV12-4 and TRBJ2-7; D may be TRBD2 (6 bases). The CDR3 is 15 residues long. Trimming shortened V by 2 bases and J by 4 bases, and 15 bases separated the two germline ends. The chain's CDR3 is CASSLRAGNKYEQYV. The CDR3 DNA follows: TGTGCCAGCAGTTTAAGGGCGGGAAACAAATACGAGCAGTACGTC.

This clonotype was seen a handful of times. V and J are TRBV5-1 and TRBJ2-1; 8 bases match TRBD2. Per germline, CDR1 SGHRS and CDR2 YFSETQ. This CDR3 has 14 amino acids. V lost 4 bases, J lost 6 bases, and 6 bases stayed unmatched. As DNA, the CDR3 is TGCGCCAGCAGCATGAGACGGGAGGGCAATGAGCAGTTCTTC. Translation: CASSMRREGNEQFF.

This clonotype was observed a few times. This chain uses TRBV12-3 or TRBV12-4 with TRBJ2-1; a possible D gene is TRBD2 (6 bases). V lost 3 bases to trimming and J lost 7 bases, with 13 bases between them. The length of the CDR3 is 14 residues. CDR3 DNA sequence: TGTGCCAGCAGTTTGACAGCCCGGGGGAATGAGCAGTTCTTC. Its translation: CASSLTARGNEQFF.